These 19 T cell receptor beta chains were all obtained from the same sample, sequenced in a study of T cell responses to AZD1222 COVID-19 vaccine. Using immunoSEQ multiplex PCR, the repertoire was profiled, and TCRdb retains in-frame clones only, with some absent. The sample carries approximately 90,000 clones, around nine tenths recorded once. The sequencing used peripheral blood, collected on day 0 of AZD1222 vaccination. Receptor source: an adult in good health.

In this sample, this clone turned up once. CDR3: CASSVGEGWGDSPLHF. DNA of the CDR3: TGTGCCAGCAGCGTAGGAGAGGGCTGGGGAGATTCACCCCTCCACTTT. The gene calls are TRBV9 and TRBJ1-6; unclear D gene. CDR1 SGDLS and CDR2 YYNGEE come from the germline V gene. CDR3 length equals 16 residues. V lost 0 bases, J lost 8 bases, and 15 bases lay in between.

The V gene is TRBV28, the J gene TRBJ1-6, with 7 nucleotides matching TRBD1. The CDR3 sequence is 15 residues long. CDR1 MDHEN and CDR2 SYDVKM come from the germline V gene. V was clipped by 10 bases and J by 0 bases; unmatched bases: 6. This chain's CDR3 is CAIHNRGSYNSPLHF. CDR3 coding DNA: TGTGCCATACATAACAGGGGCTCCTATAATTCACCCCTCCACTTT. The variable domain in full, completed from reference TRBV28 and TRBJ1-6, reads DVKVTQSSRYLVKRTGEKVFLECVQDMDHENMFWYRQDPGLGLRLIYFSYDVKMKEKGDIPEGYSVSREKKERFSLILESASTNQTSMYLCAIHNRGSYNSPLHFGNGTRLTVT.

The chain combines TRBV6-5 with TRBJ1-5, with D perhaps TRBD1 (5 bases). Per germline, CDR1 MNHEY and CDR2 SVGAGI. Trimming removed 5 bases at V and 0 bases at J, with 8 bases between. CDR3 length: 14 residues. The CDR3 DNA is TGTGCCAGCAGTCGGGACCGTAGCAATCAGCCCCAGCATTTT. Translated: CASSRDRSNQPQHF.

The chain recombines TRBV10-1 with TRBJ2-7; possible D gene TRBD1, 6 bases. The germline V gene encodes CDR1 WNHNN and CDR2 SYGVQD (reference sequence). Trimming took off 7 bases at V and 10 bases at J, with 38 bases between the two ends. The CDR3 loop spans 19 amino acids. The CDR3 loop reads CASILARGKVPWGAVEQYF. Written as DNA, the CDR3 is TGCGCCAGCATCCTCGCCAGGGGCAAAGTACCGTGGGGCGCGGTTGAACAGTACTTC.

The V and J genes are TRBV19 and TRBJ1-5; D perhaps matches TRBD1 (5 bases). Per germline, CDR1 LNHDA and CDR2 SQIVND (reference sequence). V was cut by 11 bases and J by 1 base, with 12 bases left in between. The CDR3 length is 13 residues. CDR3 coding DNA: TGTGCCGTAGCCCGGGGCAGCAATCAGCCCCAGCATTTT. It translates to CAVARGSNQPQHF.

This clone has just a few counts. The CDR3 DNA reads TGTGCCAGCAGCCCGGGACAGGGGAAGACAGATACGCAGTATTTT. The encoded protein is CASSPGQGKTDTQYF. The chain couples TRBV5-4 to TRBJ2-3; 10 positions agree with TRBD1. V gave up 4 bases and J gave up 3 bases; unmatched junction bases: 5. The CDR3 loop spans 15 amino acids. Germline V gene sequence: CDR1 SGHNT, CDR2 YYREEE (reference sequence).

This chain uses TRBV10-3 with TRBJ2-5; TRBD2 matches at 8 bases. The germline V gene encodes CDR1 ENHRY and CDR2 SYGVKD. V gave up 10 bases and J gave up 1 base; unmatched junction bases: 11. CDR3 length: 15 amino acids. In DNA form, the CDR3 reads TGTGCCACCCGACCCTCCGGGGGGGGCCAAGAGACCCAGTACTTC. This encodes CATRPSGGGQETQYF.

This chain uses TRBV4-2 with TRBJ2-4; the match to TRBD2 covers 7 bases. V gave up 4 bases and J gave up 3 bases; unmatched junction bases: 12. The CDR3 is made up of 17 amino acids. CDR1 is LGHNA and CDR2 is YNFKEQ in the germline V gene. The CDR3 DNA follows: TGTGCCAGCAGCCGAATCGCGGTATCTAGCGGCAAAAACATTCAGTACTTC. This translates into CASSRIAVSSGKNIQYF.

This chain joins TRBV15 and TRBJ1-5; no clear D. The germline V gene encodes CDR1 LNHNV and CDR2 YYDKDF (reference sequence). The CDR3 loop spans 15 amino acids. V lost 5 bases to trimming and J lost 6 bases, with 17 bases between them. CDR3 residues: CATSVPNPQRQPQHF. In DNA, the CDR3 is TGTGCCACCAGCGTACCGAACCCTCAGCGTCAGCCCCAGCATTTT.

This clone appeared a single time. The rearrangement links TRBV27 to TRBJ1-2, with D possibly TRBD1 on 6 matching bases. The CDR3 length is 13 residues. Germline V gene data show CDR1 as MNHEY and CDR2 as SMNVEV (reference sequence). Trimming cost V 3 bases and J 7 bases, with 12 bases left between them. The chain's CDR3 is CASSLDGGSGYTF. CDR3 nucleotides: TGTGCCAGCAGTTTGGATGGGGGCTCTGGCTACACCTTC.

This sequence joins TRBV28 and TRBJ1-6; D unresolved. Germline V gives CDR1 MDHEN, CDR2 SYDVKM. Trimming stripped 2 bases from V and 0 bases from J, with 5 bases between. The CDR3 has 15 residues. As DNA, the CDR3 is TGTGCCAGCAGTTTACGGGGCTCCTATAATTCACCCCTCCACTTT. Its protein is CASSLRGSYNSPLHF.

The chain uses TRBV5-6 and TRBJ1-2, with no clear D. Germline CDR1 SGHDT, CDR2 YYEEEE. V lost 5 bases and J 4 bases, leaving 15 bases between the germline ends. This CDR3 has 14 amino acids. The DNA of the CDR3 is TGTGCCAGCAGACAAGGCCCCCCCCTCTATGGCTACACCTTC. As protein: CASRQGPPLYGYTF.

The V gene is TRBV6-1, the J gene TRBJ1-5; no reliable D call. Trimming stripped 3 bases from V and 0 bases from J, with 9 bases between. CDR1 is MNHNS and CDR2 is SASEGT in the germline V gene. CDR3 length equals 15 residues. DNA for the CDR3: TGTGCCAGCAGTGATTGGGCAGATAGCAATCAGCCCCAGCATTTT. Translated: CASSDWADSNQPQHF.

The CDR3 loop is CASSTDHAANTEAFF. The CDR3 DNA reads as TGTGCCAGCAGCACCGACCACGCCGCGAACACTGAAGCTTTCTTT. The chain is built from TRBV7-6 and TRBJ1-1; no clear D gene. Germline values: CDR1 SGHVS, CDR2 FNYEAQ. The ends were cut back, 5 bases at V and 1 base at J, with 14 bases in the middle. The CDR3 length is 15 residues.

This chain joins TRBV9 and TRBJ1-6, with 10 positions matching TRBD1. J was trimmed by 5 bases and V by 4 bases; bases with no gene match: 9. Looked up from germline, CDR1 is SGDLS and CDR2 is YYNGEE. This CDR3 is 17 amino acids long. The CDR3 nucleotides are TGTGCCAGCAGCTGGCCGGGACAGGGGTACGATAATTCACCCCTCCACTTT. Amino acids: CASSWPGQGYDNSPLHF.

CDR3: CASSSGETLEQYF. As DNA, the CDR3 is TGTGCCAGCAGCTCTGGAGAGACCCTCGAGCAGTACTTC. V gene TRBV6-5 combines with J gene TRBJ2-7; D is unclear. CDR3 size: 13 residues. Trimming removed 6 bases at V and 6 bases at J, with 15 bases between. Germline CDR1 reads MNHEY; CDR2 reads SVGAGI.

The chain links TRBV7-6 to TRBJ2-5, with 8 bases that match TRBD1. Trimming took 1 base from V and 5 from J; bases not matched to a gene: 6. The CDR3 is 15 amino acids. The germline CDR1 and CDR2 sequences are SGHVS and FNYEAQ. The CDR3 region has the DNA TGTGCCAGCAGCTTAGGACAGGGGAAGATGGAGACCCAGTACTTC. It codes for CASSLGQGKMETQYF. Full variable domain (outside the CDR3, taken from reference TRBV7-6 and TRBJ2-5): GAGVSQSPRYKVTKRGQDVALRCDPISGHVSLYWYRQALGQGPEFLTYFNYEAQQDKSGLPNDRFSAERPEGSISTLTIQRTEQRDSAMYRCASSLGQGKMETQYFGPGTRLLVL.

In its sample, this clone was seen once. This CDR3 is CASSLGVGSGYTF. The CDR3 nucleotides are TGTGCCAGCAGCTTGGGGGTTGGTAGTGGCTACACCTTC. The V and J genes are TRBV5-4 and TRBJ1-2; D gene uncertain. The V end lost 0 bases, the J end lost 7 bases, and 10 bases lay between the germline ends. The CDR3 contains 13 residues. CDR1 is SGHNT and CDR2 is YYREEE in the germline V gene (reference sequence).

The V gene is TRBV19, the J gene TRBJ2-3, with 8 bases matching TRBD1. This CDR3 comprises 14 residues. V shed 2 bases and J 6 bases; nucleotides not matched to a gene: 4. The germline V gene encodes CDR1 LNHDA and CDR2 SQIVND (reference sequence). The CDR3 spells CASSIQGARDTQYF. Written as DNA, the CDR3 is TGTGCCAGTAGTATACAGGGGGCTCGGGATACGCAGTATTTT. Full variable domain (missing parts from reference TRBV19 and TRBJ2-3): DGGITQSPKYLFRKEGQNVTLSCEQNLNHDAMYWYRQDPGQGLRLIYYSQIVNDFQKGDIAEGYSVSREKKESFPLTVTSAQKNPTAFYLCASSIQGARDTQYFGPGTRLTVL.